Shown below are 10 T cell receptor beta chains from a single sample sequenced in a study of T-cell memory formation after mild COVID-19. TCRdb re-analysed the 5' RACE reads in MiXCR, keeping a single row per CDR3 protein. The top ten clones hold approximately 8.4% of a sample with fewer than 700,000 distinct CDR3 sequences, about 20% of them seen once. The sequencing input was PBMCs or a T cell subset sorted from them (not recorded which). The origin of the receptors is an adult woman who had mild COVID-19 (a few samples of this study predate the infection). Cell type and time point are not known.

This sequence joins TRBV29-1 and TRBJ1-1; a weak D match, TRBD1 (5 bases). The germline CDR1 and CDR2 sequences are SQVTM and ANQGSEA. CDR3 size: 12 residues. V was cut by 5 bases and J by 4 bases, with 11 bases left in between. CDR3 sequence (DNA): TGCAGCGTTCCCAGGGAGGGCACTGAAGCTTTCTTT. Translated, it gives CSVPREGTEAFF. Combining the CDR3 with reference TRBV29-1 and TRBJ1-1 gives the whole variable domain SAVISQKPSRDICQRGTSLTIQCQVDSQVTMMFWYRQQPGQSLTLIATANQGSEATYESGFVIDKFPISRPNLTFSTLTVSNMSPEDSSIYLCSVPREGTEAFFGQGTRLTVV.

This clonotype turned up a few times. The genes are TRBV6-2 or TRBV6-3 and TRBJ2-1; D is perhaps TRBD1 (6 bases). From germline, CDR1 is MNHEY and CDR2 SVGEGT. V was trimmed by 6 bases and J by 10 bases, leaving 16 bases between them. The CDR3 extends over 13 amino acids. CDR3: CASSATGTREQFF. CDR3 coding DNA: TGTGCCAGCAGCGCTACCGGGACAAGAGAGCAGTTCTTC.

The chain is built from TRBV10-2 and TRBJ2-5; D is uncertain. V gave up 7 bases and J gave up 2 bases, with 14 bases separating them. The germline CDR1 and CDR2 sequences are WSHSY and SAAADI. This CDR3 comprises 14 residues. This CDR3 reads CASTSDLNQETQYF. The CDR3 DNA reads TGCGCCAGCACCTCGGACCTGAATCAAGAGACCCAGTACTTC.

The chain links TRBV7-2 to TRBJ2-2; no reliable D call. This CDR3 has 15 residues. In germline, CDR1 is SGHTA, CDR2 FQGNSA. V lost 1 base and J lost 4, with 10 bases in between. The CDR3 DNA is TGTGCCAGCAGCTTAGTGGTCCGAGCCACCGGGGAGCTGTTTTTT. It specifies CASSLVVRATGELFF.

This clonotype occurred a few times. The CDR3 DNA follows: TGCAGTGCCCTGACTAGCGGGGGCTCCGATACGCAGTATTTT. This sequence encodes CSALTSGGSDTQYF. The chain combines TRBV20-1 with TRBJ2-3; TRBD2 agrees at 12 bases. V gave up 6 bases and J gave up 6 bases; unmatched junction bases: 7. This CDR3 region has 14 residues. Germline values: CDR1 DFQATT, CDR2 SNEGSKA (reference sequence).

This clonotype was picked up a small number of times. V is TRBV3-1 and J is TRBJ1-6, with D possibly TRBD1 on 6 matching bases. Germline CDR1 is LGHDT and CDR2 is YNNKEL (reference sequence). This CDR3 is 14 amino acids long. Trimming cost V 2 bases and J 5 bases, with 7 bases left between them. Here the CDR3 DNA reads TGTGCCAGCAGCCAACACAGGGATAATTCACCCCTCCACTTT. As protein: CASSQHRDNSPLHF.

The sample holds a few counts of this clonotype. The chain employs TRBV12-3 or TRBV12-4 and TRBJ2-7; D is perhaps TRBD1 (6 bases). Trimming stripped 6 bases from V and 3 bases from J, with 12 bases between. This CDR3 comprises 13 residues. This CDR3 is CASRGDTGYEQYF. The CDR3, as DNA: TGTGCCAGCAGAGGGGACACAGGCTACGAGCAGTACTTC.

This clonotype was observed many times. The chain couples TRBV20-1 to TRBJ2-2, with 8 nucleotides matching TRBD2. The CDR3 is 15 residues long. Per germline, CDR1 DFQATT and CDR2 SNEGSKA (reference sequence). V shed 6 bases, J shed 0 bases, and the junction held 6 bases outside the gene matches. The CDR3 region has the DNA TGCAGTGCCTCACGGGGGGGCGCGAACACCGGGGAGCTGTTTTTT. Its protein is CSASRGGANTGELFF.

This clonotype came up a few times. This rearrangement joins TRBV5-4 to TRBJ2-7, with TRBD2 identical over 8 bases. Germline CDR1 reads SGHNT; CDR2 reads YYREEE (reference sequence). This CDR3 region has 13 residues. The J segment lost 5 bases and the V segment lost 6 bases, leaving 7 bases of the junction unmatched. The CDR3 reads CASTRGAGDEQYF. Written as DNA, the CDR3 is TGTGCCAGCACACGAGGAGCGGGAGACGAGCAGTACTTC.

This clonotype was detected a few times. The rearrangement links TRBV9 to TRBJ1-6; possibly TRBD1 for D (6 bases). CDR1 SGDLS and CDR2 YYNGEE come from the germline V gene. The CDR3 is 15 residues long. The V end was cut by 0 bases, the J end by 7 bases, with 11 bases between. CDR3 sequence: CASSVESQGNSPLHF. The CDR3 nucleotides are TGTGCCAGCAGCGTAGAGTCGCAGGGGAATTCACCCCTCCACTTT.